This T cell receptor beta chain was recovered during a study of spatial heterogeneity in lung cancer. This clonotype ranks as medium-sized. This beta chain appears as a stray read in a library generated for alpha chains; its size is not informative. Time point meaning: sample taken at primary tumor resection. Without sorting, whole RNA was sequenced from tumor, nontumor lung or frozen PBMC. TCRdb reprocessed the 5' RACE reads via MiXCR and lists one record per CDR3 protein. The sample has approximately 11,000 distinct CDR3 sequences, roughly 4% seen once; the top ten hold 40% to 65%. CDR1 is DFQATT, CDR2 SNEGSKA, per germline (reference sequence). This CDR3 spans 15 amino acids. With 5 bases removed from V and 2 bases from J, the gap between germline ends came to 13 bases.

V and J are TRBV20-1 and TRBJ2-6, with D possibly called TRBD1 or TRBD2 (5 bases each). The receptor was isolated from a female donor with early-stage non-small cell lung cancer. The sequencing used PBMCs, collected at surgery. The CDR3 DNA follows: TGCAGTGCTCTCCGGGACGGAACTGGGGCCAACGTCCTGACTTTC. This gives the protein CSALRDGTGANVLTF.